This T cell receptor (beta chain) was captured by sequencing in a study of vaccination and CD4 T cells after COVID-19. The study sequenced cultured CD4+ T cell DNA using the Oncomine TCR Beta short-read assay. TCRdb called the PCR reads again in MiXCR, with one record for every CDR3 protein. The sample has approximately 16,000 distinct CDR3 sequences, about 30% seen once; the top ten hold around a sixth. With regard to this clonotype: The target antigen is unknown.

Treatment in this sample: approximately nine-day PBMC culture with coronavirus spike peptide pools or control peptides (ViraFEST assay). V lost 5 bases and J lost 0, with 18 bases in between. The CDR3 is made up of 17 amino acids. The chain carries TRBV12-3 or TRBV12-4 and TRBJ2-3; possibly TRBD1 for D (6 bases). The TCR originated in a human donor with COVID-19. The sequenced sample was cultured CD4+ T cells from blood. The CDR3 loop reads CASSPGTWFTSTDTQYF. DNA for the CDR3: TGTGCCAGCAGTCCCGGGACATGGTTCACTAGCACAGATACGCAGTATTTT.